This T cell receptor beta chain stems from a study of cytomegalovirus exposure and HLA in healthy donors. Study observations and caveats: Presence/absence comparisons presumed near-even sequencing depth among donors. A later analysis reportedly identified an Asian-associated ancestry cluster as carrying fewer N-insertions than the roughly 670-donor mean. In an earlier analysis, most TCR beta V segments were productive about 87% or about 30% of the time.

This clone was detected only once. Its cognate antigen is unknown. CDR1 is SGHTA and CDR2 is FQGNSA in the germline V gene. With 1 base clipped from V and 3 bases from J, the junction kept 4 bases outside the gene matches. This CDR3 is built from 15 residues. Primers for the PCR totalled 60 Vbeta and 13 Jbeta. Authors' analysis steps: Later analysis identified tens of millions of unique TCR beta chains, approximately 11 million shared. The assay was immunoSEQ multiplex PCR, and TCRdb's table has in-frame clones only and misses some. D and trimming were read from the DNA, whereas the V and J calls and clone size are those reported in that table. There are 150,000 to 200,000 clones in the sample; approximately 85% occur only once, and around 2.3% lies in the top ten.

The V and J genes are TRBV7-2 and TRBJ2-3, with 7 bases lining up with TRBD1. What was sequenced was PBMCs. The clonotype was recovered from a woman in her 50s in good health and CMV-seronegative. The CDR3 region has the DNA TGTGCCAGCAGCTTAGATGGACAGGCTACAGATACGCAGTATTTT. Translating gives CASSLDGQATDTQYF. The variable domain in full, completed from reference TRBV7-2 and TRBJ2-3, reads GAGVSQSPSNKVTEKGKDVELRCDPISGHTALYWYRQSLGQGLEFLIYFQGNSAPDKSGLPSDRFSAERTGGSVSTLTIQRTQQEDSAVYLCASSLDGQATDTQYFGPGTRLTVL.